One sample yielded the 16 T cell receptor beta chains listed below, sequenced in a study of T cell responses to AZD1222 COVID-19 vaccine (dated by TCRdb to about 2021). According to the study, the label for this sample's time point signals: baseline before first vaccination. The treatment or condition label for this specimen denotes: meningococcal conjugate vaccine given as trial control. Preparation of the library involved the immunoSEQ multiplex PCR assay. TCRdb retrieved this table from immuneACCESS and kept in-frame rearrangements only. Not all clones are present; in checked studies, unresolved V genes account for under half, and no reason is known for the remainder. Recorded for this sample are about 90,000 clones; around 91% of them occurred a single time. The ten largest clones capture 4% to 6% of the sample. Material: peripheral blood, obtained on day 0 of MenACWY control vaccination. Every receptor here comes from an adult in good health.

This chain uses TRBV19 with TRBJ2-1; 9 nucleotides agree with TRBD1. The CDR3 covers 13 residues. From germline, CDR1 is LNHDA and CDR2 SQIVND (reference sequence). With 4 bases clipped from V and 8 bases from J, the junction kept 3 bases outside the gene matches. The CDR3: CASSRDRVYEQFF. The CDR3 region has the DNA TGTGCCAGTAGTAGGGACAGGGTTTATGAGCAGTTCTTC.

This clone was counted once. CDR3 DNA: TGTGCCAGCAGCGTAGCTGCCAGCGGAAACACCATATATTTT. This gives the protein CASSVAASGNTIYF. The chain recombines TRBV9 with TRBJ1-3; no clear D. Germline CDR1 is SGDLS and CDR2 is YYNGEE. The CDR3 covers 14 residues. V was pared by 0 bases and J by 4 bases, with 8 bases between.

J is TRBJ1-4 and V is TRBV3-1 (or the pseudogene TRBV3-2), with no clear D. The germline V gene has CDR1 LGHDT and CDR2 YNNKEL (reference sequence). This CDR3 is 15 amino acids long. The germline V and J ends were trimmed by 4 bases and 10 bases, with 19 bases remaining between them. The CDR3 DNA follows: TGTGCCAGCAGCCTACATGGTCGAGGCATGGGAAAACTGTTTTTT. Encoded protein: CASSLHGRGMGKLFF.

This CDR3 reads CASSRDGLGDTQYF. CDR3 coding DNA: TGTGCCAGCAGCCGGGACGGTTTAGGGGATACGCAGTATTTT. This sequence joins TRBV7-2 and TRBJ2-3; D might be TRBD1 or TRBD2, each matching 5 bases. Germline loops: CDR1 SGHTA, CDR2 FQGNSA. This CDR3 comprises 14 residues. V was pared by 5 bases and J by 6 bases, with 15 bases between. The entire variable domain, with the rest obtained from reference TRBV7-2 and TRBJ2-3, is as follows: GAGVSQSPSNKVTEKGKDVELRCDPISGHTALYWYRQSLGQGLEFLIYFQGNSAPDKSGLPSDRFSAERTGGSVSTLTIQRTQQEDSAVYLCASSRDGLGDTQYFGPGTRLTVL.

This sequence joins TRBV4-2 and TRBJ1-1; weak D call: TRBD1 (5 bases). The CDR3 spans 16 residues. V was clipped by 4 bases and J by 5 bases, with 20 bases between them. The germline CDR1 and CDR2 sequences are LGHNA and YNFKEQ. The CDR3 DNA sequence: TGTGCCAGCAGCCTCTCGAGGGGAAGGCGAGGGACTGAAGCTTTCTTT. This gives the protein CASSLSRGRRGTEAFF.

This chain links TRBV5-1 with TRBJ2-5; 10 nucleotides match TRBD1. Trimming at V came to 4 bases and at J to 4 bases, leaving 7 bases not matched to a gene. CDR1 and CDR2 from the germline V gene are SGHRS and YFSETQ. The CDR3 runs to 15 residues. The CDR3 DNA sequence: TGCGCCAGCAGCAACTCCCGGGACAGGGGAGAGACCCAGTACTTC. It yields the protein CASSNSRDRGETQYF.

The rearrangement uses TRBV3-1 (or the pseudogene TRBV3-2) and TRBJ2-5, with 7 bases lining up with TRBD1. Germline-derived CDR1 and CDR2 are LGHDT and YNNKEL (reference sequence). The CDR3 consists of 14 residues. Trimming took 2 bases from V and 2 from J; bases not matched to a gene: 2. CDR3 DNA sequence: TGTGCCAGCAGCCAAATGACAGGGCAAGAGACCCAGTACTTC. Encoded protein: CASSQMTGQETQYF.

V gene TRBV5-6 combines with J gene TRBJ1-1; D gene uncertain. The length of the CDR3 is 14 residues. Per germline, CDR1 SGHDT and CDR2 YYEEEE. V lost 4 bases to trimming and J lost 2 bases, with 12 bases between them. The CDR3 nucleotides read TGTGCCAGCAGCCGCTTAGCCCTAAACACTGAAGCTTTCTTT. Its translation: CASSRLALNTEAFF.

The rearrangement joins TRBV6-2 or TRBV6-3 to TRBJ1-5, with no clear D. V lost 6 bases to trimming and J lost 6 bases, with 6 bases between them. This CDR3 region has 11 residues. CDR1 MNHEY and CDR2 SVGEGT come from the germline V gene. The CDR3 here is CASSSGQPQHF. The CDR3 DNA reads as TGTGCCAGCAGCAGTGGTCAGCCCCAGCATTTT.

In this sample, this clone turned up a few times. This rearrangement joins TRBV10-3 to TRBJ1-6; D gene ambiguous. The CDR3 totals 13 residues. The V gene's germline CDR1 is ENHRY and CDR2 SYGVKD. Trimming shortened V by 10 bases and J by 5 bases, and 12 bases separated the two germline ends. CDR3 amino acids: CATRGTDNSPLHF. In DNA, the CDR3 is TGTGCCACCCGGGGAACCGATAATTCACCCCTCCACTTT.

In its sample, this clone was seen a few times. The chain has TRBV7-6 and TRBJ2-5; D unclear. Between the trimmed V and J ends, which lost 5 bases and 4 bases, there was a span of 17 bases. Germline V gene data show CDR1 as SGHVS and CDR2 as FNYEAQ. CDR3 length: 15 residues. CDR3 DNA: TGTGCCAGCAGCCCCCGGCCTTCTGCGACAGAGACCCAGTACTTC. The encoded protein is CASSPRPSATETQYF.

The chain employs TRBV21-1 and TRBJ2-4. TRBV21-1 is termed a pseudogene. This CDR3 has 15 amino acids. The CDR3 loop reads CASSNRTLAKNIQYF. The CDR3 nucleotides read TGTGCCAGCAGCAACAGGACGCTAGCCAAAAACATTCAGTACTTC.

The chain links TRBV5-1 to TRBJ1-3; D uncertain. V was cut by 0 bases and J by 3 bases, with 7 bases left in between. The CDR3 contains 14 residues. CDR1 is SGHRS, CDR2 YFSETQ, per germline. The CDR3 sequence: CASSLDSNGNTIYF. CDR3 nucleotides: TGCGCCAGCAGCTTGGACTCGAATGGAAACACCATATATTTT.

The CDR3 region has the DNA TGTGCCAGCAGTTACGACGGAGTAGCAGATACGCAGTATTTT. Its translation: CASSYDGVADTQYF. This sequence joins TRBV6-2 or TRBV6-3 and TRBJ2-3, with no clear D. This CDR3 comprises 14 residues. CDR1 is MNHEY, CDR2 SVGEGT, per germline. V dropped 2 bases and J dropped 4 bases, with 10 bases sitting between them.

The rearrangement uses TRBV18 and TRBJ1-2; 8 nucleotides agree with TRBD1. The trim removed 4 bases at V and 4 bases at J, leaving 8 bases unmatched. The CDR3 consists of 15 residues. Per germline, CDR1 KGHSH and CDR2 LQKENI. CDR3 nucleotide sequence: TGTGCCAGCTCACAAAAGGACAGGGAGTCCTATGGCTACACCTTC. It codes for CASSQKDRESYGYTF. The whole variable domain, remainder taken from reference TRBV18 and TRBJ1-2, is NAGVMQNPRHLVRRRGQEARLRCSPMKGHSHVYWYRQLPEEGLKFMVYLQKENIIDESGMPKERFSAEFPKEGPSILRIQQVVRGDSAAYFCASSQKDRESYGYTFGSGTRLTVV.

V usage is TRBV10-3 and J usage is TRBJ1-5; 8 positions match TRBD1. The CDR3 is 15 residues long. V lost 0 bases to trimming and J lost 7 bases; unmatched junction nucleotides: 5. The germline gives CDR1 ENHRY, CDR2 SYGVKD. CDR3 region: CAISESLAGGQPQHF. As DNA, the CDR3 is TGTGCCATCAGTGAGTCGCTGGCAGGGGGCCAGCCCCAGCATTTT.